This TCR beta chain was captured in a study of blood T cells in healthy people across ages. Points on this clonotype: Its specificity is not known.

Germline CDR1 SEHNR, CDR2 FQNEAQ (reference sequence). The V and J ends lost 1 base and 4 bases respectively, with 13 bases between them. This CDR3 spans 15 amino acids. PCR was performed a second time for about 6 to 12 cycles using a sample-barcoded 5' primer and a J-beta primer mix. Each CDR3 protein gets one entry after TCRdb re-called the 5' RACE reads with MiXCR. The table lists some 1,800,000 distinct CDR3 sequences, around 42% of them singletons. Study-wide points: It was held that diversity estimates obtained from one million T cells represented underestimates. Expanded clonotype shifts may have been confounded, as the donors had an unknown CMV status.

Donors each provided roughly 11 milliliters of peripheral blood. Sequenced: blood. The V gene is TRBV7-9, the J gene TRBJ1-2; D gene uncertain. The sequence derives from a human donor in good health. The CDR3 sequence: CASSLGRGSGYGYTF. The CDR3 bases are TGTGCCAGCAGCTTAGGCCGGGGTTCGGGCTATGGCTACACCTTC.